The rows below give T cell receptor beta chains drawn from one sample of a study of T cells in Graves' hyperthyroidism and ophthalmopathy. In TCRdb, the multiplex PCR reads were re-called with MiXCR into one record per CDR3 protein. Among a few hundred thousand distinct CDR3 sequences listed, 15% to 20% were seen once. Sequenced input: blood. All receptors come from a woman between 18 and 30 years old with Graves' ophthalmopathy. CDR3s include the opening cysteine and the closing phenylalanine or tryptophan. The D gene is left open where the match is weak. Rows may omit the clone size; those that give it use once, few, many or a size class.

clone size | D gene | CDR3 length | J gene | V gene | CDR3 DNA | CDR3 protein
- | - | 11 | TRBJ2-4 | TRBV6-5 | TGTGCCAGCGATTACAAAAACATTCAGTACTTC | CASDYKNIQYF
- | TRBD2 | 15 | TRBJ2-7 | TRBV25-1 | TGTGCCAGCAGTGAACGGGAGGGGCGCCCCTACGAGCAGTACTTC | CASSEREGRPYEQYF
many | TRBD1 | 14 | TRBJ2-4 | TRBV20-1 | TGCAGTGCTAGAGTGGCAGGGGGAAGTTACATTCAGTACTTC | CSARVAGGSYIQYF
many | - | 14 | TRBJ1-2 | TRBV28 | TGTGCCAGCAGTTTATCGCACAGGGACTATGGCTACACCTTC | CASSLSHRDYGYTF
- | TRBD1 | 16 | TRBJ2-1 | TRBV13 | TGTGCCAGCAGCCAGGGGGCCGAGAGCTCCTACAATGAGCAGTTCTTC | CASSQGAESSYNEQFF
few | - | 15 | TRBJ2-1 | TRBV7-9 | TGTGCCAGCAGCCCTGACAGGATCGGGTACAATGAGCAGTTCTTC | CASSPDRIGYNEQFF
many | - | 14 | TRBJ2-7 | TRBV3-1 | TGTGCCAGCAGCCAATCGGGACAATCCCACGAGCAGTACTTC | CASSQSGQSHEQYF
- | - | 16 | TRBJ2-2 | TRBV20-1 | TGCAGTGCACTTGGAACTCTAAAAACGACCGCCGGGGAGCTGTTTTTT | CSALGTLKTTAGELFF
few | - | 14 | TRBJ2-1 | TRBV16 | TGTGCCAGCGGAGGTAGGCGGGGCTACAATGAGCAGTTCTTC | CASGGRRGYNEQFF
- | - | 13 | TRBJ1-4 | TRBV30 | TGTGCCTGGAGTGTACGCGCGAATGAAAAACTGTTTTTT | CAWSVRANEKLFF
many | TRBD1 | 19 | TRBJ1-5 | TRBV20-1 | TGCAGTGCTAGTAGCGCCTTATGGGACAGGGAGGGTGGTAAAGAGCCCCAGCATTTT | CSASSALWDREGGKEPQHF
- | - | 15 | TRBJ1-5 | TRBV6-1 | TGTGCCAGCAGTGATCAGGGGAATAGCAATCAGCCCCAGCATTTT | CASSDQGNSNQPQHF
few | TRBD2 | 14 | TRBJ2-3 | TRBV27 | TGTGCCAGCAGGAAAGCGGGAGGCGGAGATACGCAGTATTTT | CASRKAGGGDTQYF
few | TRBD2 | 15 | TRBJ2-3 | TRBV2 | TGTGCCAGCAGGGTTAGCGGGAGGTACCCAGATACGCAGTATTTT | CASRVSGRYPDTQYF
many | TRBD1 | 15 | TRBJ2-5 | TRBV10-3 | TGTGCCATCAGGCCGGGACAGGGGGCCGTAGAGACCCAGTACTTC | CAIRPGQGAVETQYF
few | - | 15 | TRBJ1-5 | TRBV7-9 | TGTGCCAGCAGCGGACCCGCGACGGCCGATCAGCCCCAGCATTTT | CASSGPATADQPQHF
many | TRBD2 | 13 | TRBJ2-7 | TRBV2 | TGTGCCAGGAGTATAGCGGGGAGCTACGAGCAGTACTTC | CARSIAGSYEQYF
many | TRBD2 | 14 | TRBJ2-7 | TRBV13 | TGTGCCAGCAGCCCCGGGACTAGCTTTCACGAGCAGTACTTC | CASSPGTSFHEQYF
- | TRBD1 | 12 | TRBJ1-2 | TRBV30 | TGTGCCTGGGGACAGGGGAGTTATGGCTACACCTTC | CAWGQGSYGYTF
many | TRBD1 | 14 | TRBJ2-7 | TRBV28 | TGTGCCAGCAGTTCCGGACAGGGTATCTACGAGCAGTACTTC | CASSSGQGIYEQYF
many | - | 15 | TRBJ1-6 | TRBV11-2 | TGTGCCAGCAGCTTAAAGGCAGGAGGGGGTTCACCCCTCCACTTT | CASSLKAGGGSPLHF
many | - | 16 | TRBJ2-1 | TRBV2 | TGTGCCAGCAAGCTAAAACCGGGACAAAGAAGGGGTGAGCAGTTCTTC | CASKLKPGQRRGEQFF
many | TRBD2 | 17 | TRBJ2-3 | TRBV7-2 | TGTGCCAGCAGCACCTGGACTAGCGGGATGGGGGCAGATACGCAGTATTTT | CASSTWTSGMGADTQYF
- | - | 15 | TRBJ1-4 | TRBV28 | TGTGCCAGCAGCCAACCCGGGACGGGCGTCGAAAAACTGTTTTTT | CASSQPGTGVEKLFF
few | TRBD2 | 13 | TRBJ2-3 | TRBV10-2 | TGCGCCAGCACGGGACTAGTAGAAGATACGCAGTATTTT | CASTGLVEDTQYF
- | - | 14 | TRBJ1-1 | TRBV3-1 | TGTGCCAGCAGCCAAGTTAGCGCGAACACTGAAGCTTTCTTT | CASSQVSANTEAFF
- | TRBD1 | 11 | TRBJ2-3 | TRBV20-1 | TGCAGTGCTAGGTATCAGGGGGTACAGTATTTT | CSARYQGVQYF
- | TRBD1 | 13 | TRBJ2-1 | TRBV28 | TGTGCCAGCAGTTTAACAGGGGGTACCTGGCAGTTCTTC | CASSLTGGTWQFF
- | - | 15 | TRBJ2-7 | TRBV6-5 | TGTGCCAGCAGTTACCTTAATCGACAGTCCTACGAGCAGTACTTC | CASSYLNRQSYEQYF
many | - | 14 | TRBJ1-4 | TRBV2 | TGTGCCAGCAGTGTTTCGGTCGTTAATGAAAAACTGTTTTTT | CASSVSVVNEKLFF
- | - | 13 | TRBJ1-6 | TRBV11-2 | TGTGCCAGCAGCTTAGACGAGGGGTCACCCCTCCACTTT | CASSLDEGSPLHF
many | - | 15 | TRBJ2-1 | TRBV27 | TGTGCCAGCAGTAATGGACAGGGAGGGTACAATGAGCAGTTCTTC | CASSNGQGGYNEQFF
many | - | 15 | TRBJ1-1 | TRBV12-3/TRBV12-4 | TGTGCCAGCAGAGGTTCGGGACGGGTGAACACTGAAGCTTTCTTT | CASRGSGRVNTEAFF
- | - | 15 | TRBJ2-1 | TRBV7-3 | TGTGCCAGCAGCTTACAGGGGCGGGCCTACAATGAGCAGTTCTTC | CASSLQGRAYNEQFF
many | - | 13 | TRBJ1-2 | TRBV7-2 | TGTGCCAGCACCATCGGGGGGGCAGAGGGCTACACCTTC | CASTIGGAEGYTF
- | TRBD1 | 15 | TRBJ1-1 | TRBV14 | TGTGCCAGCAGCCAGGGGGACAGGAAAAACACTGAAGCTTTCTTT | CASSQGDRKNTEAFF
- | - | 15 | TRBJ1-4 | TRBV9 | TGTGCCAGCAGCGCCGAAGGGAGGGTTAATGAAAAACTGTTTTTT | CASSAEGRVNEKLFF
- | - | 15 | TRBJ1-6 | TRBV20-1 | TGCAGTACTAGTCAGCCCAGCTCCTATAATTCACCCCTCCACTTT | CSTSQPSSYNSPLHF
many | - | 14 | TRBJ1-2 | TRBV27 | TGTGCCAGCAGTTTAACGGGCGCTAACTATGGCTACACCTTC | CASSLTGANYGYTF
- | - | 16 | TRBJ2-1 | TRBV4-2 | TGTGCCAGCAGCCAAGACGGACAGAGCTCCTACAATGAGCAGTTCTTC | CASSQDGQSSYNEQFF
- | - | 13 | TRBJ2-2 | TRBV18 | TGTGCCAGCTCACGTACGAACACCGGGGAGCTGTTTTTT | CASSRTNTGELFF
- | - | 16 | TRBJ2-3 | TRBV9 | TGTGCCAGCAGCGTCCACTGCAGACAGGGCACAGATACGCAGTATTTT | CASSVHCRQGTDTQYF
many | TRBD1 | 17 | TRBJ2-1 | TRBV28 | TGTGCCAGCAGTTCCCGTCCTCGACAGGGCCCTTACAATGAGCAGTTCTTC | CASSSRPRQGPYNEQFF
- | - | 14 | TRBJ1-2 | TRBV5-6 | TGTGCCAGCAGCTCCTGGAGCTTAGGGTATGGCTACACCTTC | CASSSWSLGYGYTF
few | TRBD2 | 15 | TRBJ2-1 | TRBV15 | TGTGCCACCAGCAGAGAGGTTCGCGGGAGCAATGAGCAGTTCTTC | CATSREVRGSNEQFF
many | - | 15 | TRBJ1-4 | TRBV6-5 | TGTGCCAGCAGTTACTCGGGAGGGAGAGGAGAAAAACTGTTTTTT | CASSYSGGRGEKLFF
- | TRBD1 | 16 | TRBJ1-2 | TRBV4-2 | TGTGCCAGCAGCGAAGGGGGGACAGGGGGAAACTATGGCTACACCTTC | CASSEGGTGGNYGYTF
many | TRBD2 | 14 | TRBJ2-5 | TRBV20-1 | TGCAGTGCTAGAGACAGGCTAGCGGAAGAGACCCAGTACTTC | CSARDRLAEETQYF
many | - | 16 | TRBJ2-7 | TRBV7-8 | TGTGCCAGCAGCTTAGTGTCTGGCCCACCGGACGACGAGCAGTACTTC | CASSLVSGPPDDEQYF
few | TRBD1 | 15 | TRBJ1-2 | TRBV28 | TGTGCCAGCAGTTCCCGGGACAGGGGTAACTATGGCTACACCTTC | CASSSRDRGNYGYTF
few | - | 14 | TRBJ2-7 | TRBV6-6 | TGTGCCAGCAGTTACTCAGAAGGGGACTACGAGCAGTACTTC | CASSYSEGDYEQYF
few | TRBD1 | 15 | TRBJ1-4 | TRBV7-2 | TGTGCCAGCAGCCGGGACAGGGTCGGTGGGGAAAAACTGTTTTTT | CASSRDRVGGEKLFF
- | TRBD2 | 15 | TRBJ2-5 | TRBV20-1 | TGCAGTGCTAGACCCGGGACTAGCGGCGTTGAGACCCAGTACTTC | CSARPGTSGVETQYF